The rows below give T cell receptor beta chains drawn from one sample of a study of cytomegalovirus exposure and HLA in healthy donors. Libraries were prepared by immunoSEQ multiplex PCR; TCRdb keeps only in-frame clonotypes and omits some of them. In the table there are 69,000 or so clones, around 74% of which are singletons. Input material: PBMCs. The receptors come from a woman in her sixties in good health and CMV-seropositive. The CDR3 runs from the conserved cysteine through the conserved F or W. D genes are given only for firm matches. Rows may omit the clone size; those that give it use once, few, many or a size class.

d_call: NA; v_call: TRBV25-1; j_call: TRBJ2-7; clone_size: NA; cdr3_nt: TGTGCCAGCAGTGAACCCAAGGGGAGGGGGACTACCTACGAGCAGTACTTC; cdr3_aa: CASSEPKGRGTTYEQYF
d_call: NA; v_call: TRBV5-4; j_call: TRBJ2-2; clone_size: NA; cdr3_nt: TGTGCCAGCAGCTCCGGCACCGGGGAGCTGTTTTTT; cdr3_aa: CASSSGTGELFF
d_call: TRBD1; v_call: TRBV7-9; j_call: TRBJ2-2; clone_size: NA; cdr3_nt: TGTGCCAGCAGCTTAGTTCCGGGACAGGGTAACACCGGGGAGCTGTTTTTT; cdr3_aa: CASSLVPGQGNTGELFF
d_call: TRBD1; v_call: TRBV7-6; j_call: TRBJ2-7; clone_size: NA; cdr3_nt: TGTGCCAGCAGCGCACAGGGGGCAGGCGAGCAGTACTTC; cdr3_aa: CASSAQGAGEQYF
d_call: NA; v_call: TRBV2; j_call: TRBJ2-1; clone_size: NA; cdr3_nt: TGTGCCAGCCACAGCGTTGGGACTCGCTCCTACAATGAGCAGTTCTTC; cdr3_aa: CASHSVGTRSYNEQFF
d_call: NA; v_call: TRBV5-4; j_call: TRBJ2-5; clone_size: NA; cdr3_nt: TGTGCCAGCAGTCTTCGAACTAGTAGGGAGCAGTACTTC; cdr3_aa: CASSLRTSREQYF
d_call: NA; v_call: TRBV25-1; j_call: TRBJ2-1; clone_size: NA; cdr3_nt: TGTGCCAGCAGCAGTTACAATGAGCAGTTCTTC; cdr3_aa: CASSSYNEQFF
d_call: TRBD1; v_call: TRBV30; j_call: TRBJ2-3; clone_size: NA; cdr3_nt: TGTGCCTGGAGTGTACTTTTTAGGACAGGGGGCGGTACGCAGTATTTT; cdr3_aa: CAWSVLFRTGGGTQYF
d_call: TRBD1; v_call: TRBV5-4; j_call: TRBJ2-7; clone_size: NA; cdr3_nt: TGTGCCAGCAGCGGACAGGGGGTTTACGAGCAGTACTTC; cdr3_aa: CASSGQGVYEQYF
d_call: NA; v_call: TRBV2; j_call: TRBJ1-3; clone_size: NA; cdr3_nt: TGTGCCAGCAGTGAAGCGCTTCCGGGGATGAGCTCTGGAAACACCATATATTTT; cdr3_aa: CASSEALPGMSSGNTIYF
d_call: NA; v_call: TRBV6-5; j_call: TRBJ1-2; clone_size: NA; cdr3_nt: TGTGCCAGCAGTTATGACCCGACTGGGTCAGGCTACACCTTC; cdr3_aa: CASSYDPTGSGYTF
d_call: NA; v_call: TRBV27; j_call: TRBJ2-2; clone_size: NA; cdr3_nt: TGTGCCAGCAGTTTACTATACACCGGGGAGCTGTTTTTT; cdr3_aa: CASSLLYTGELFF
d_call: TRBD1; v_call: TRBV11-1; j_call: TRBJ2-1; clone_size: once; cdr3_nt: TGTGCCAGCGCACACAGGGGGCTCAACAATGAGCAGTTCTTC; cdr3_aa: CASAHRGLNNEQFF
d_call: TRBD1; v_call: TRBV2; j_call: TRBJ1-2; clone_size: once; cdr3_nt: TGTGCCAGCATCGAGGACAGGGAGGGTGGCTACACCTTC; cdr3_aa: CASIEDREGGYTF
d_call: NA; v_call: TRBV7-8; j_call: TRBJ2-5; clone_size: NA; cdr3_nt: TGTGCCAGCAGCCCACAAGGACTTGCGCGAGAGACCCAGTACTTC; cdr3_aa: CASSPQGLARETQYF
d_call: TRBD2; v_call: TRBV27; j_call: TRBJ2-7; clone_size: NA; cdr3_nt: TGTGCCAGCAGTTCACCCGGGGGGGAGGGTTCCTACGAGCAGTACTTC; cdr3_aa: CASSSPGGEGSYEQYF
d_call: TRBD2; v_call: TRBV2; j_call: TRBJ2-3; clone_size: NA; cdr3_nt: TGTGCCAGCAGTGAAGTGGGGCTAGCGGGAGCCGGGGGCACAGATACGCAGTATTTT; cdr3_aa: CASSEVGLAGAGGTDTQYF
d_call: NA; v_call: TRBV6-4; j_call: TRBJ1-6; clone_size: few; cdr3_nt: TGTGCCAGCAGATGGGGGCAAGTCGACTCACCCCTCCACTTT; cdr3_aa: CASRWGQVDSPLHF
d_call: TRBD1; v_call: TRBV6-1; j_call: TRBJ2-7; clone_size: NA; cdr3_nt: TGTGCCAGCAGTGAAGCTTTAGTTAGGGACAGGGAAATCGAGCAGTACTTC; cdr3_aa: CASSEALVRDREIEQYF
d_call: NA; v_call: TRBV6-1; j_call: TRBJ1-5; clone_size: NA; cdr3_nt: TGTGCCAGCAGTTTTCTAGGGGGGGAGCCCCAGCATTTT; cdr3_aa: CASSFLGGEPQHF
d_call: NA; v_call: TRBV7-2; j_call: TRBJ1-5; clone_size: once; cdr3_nt: TGTGCCAGCAGCCATAGCAATCAGCCCCAGCATTTT; cdr3_aa: CASSHSNQPQHF
d_call: NA; v_call: TRBV6-5; j_call: TRBJ2-3; clone_size: NA; cdr3_nt: TGTGCCAGCAGTTACTCCCAGCGAACCCTTCCAGATACGCAGTATTTT; cdr3_aa: CASSYSQRTLPDTQYF
d_call: NA; v_call: TRBV7-9; j_call: TRBJ2-5; clone_size: NA; cdr3_nt: TGTGCCAGCACCACGACTTCCCAAGAGACCCAGTACTTC; cdr3_aa: CASTTTSQETQYF
d_call: TRBD1; v_call: TRBV6-1; j_call: TRBJ1-4; clone_size: NA; cdr3_nt: TGTGCCAGCAGTGAGATTACAGGGGGCATCAGACAGACTAATGAAAAACTGTTTTTT; cdr3_aa: CASSEITGGIRQTNEKLFF
d_call: TRBD1; v_call: TRBV5-1; j_call: TRBJ2-7; clone_size: NA; cdr3_nt: TGCGCCAGCAGCCCCACCGGGACAGTCCTCTACGAGCAGTACTTC; cdr3_aa: CASSPTGTVLYEQYF
d_call: NA; v_call: TRBV5-5; j_call: TRBJ1-5; clone_size: NA; cdr3_nt: TGTGCCAGCAGCCCCTTACAGGGTGGCCAGCCCCAGCATTTT; cdr3_aa: CASSPLQGGQPQHF
d_call: NA; v_call: TRBV4-2; j_call: TRBJ2-3; clone_size: NA; cdr3_nt: TGTGCCAGCAGCCAAGAGATTGCGGATACGCAGTATTTT; cdr3_aa: CASSQEIADTQYF
d_call: NA; v_call: TRBV18; j_call: TRBJ2-7; clone_size: NA; cdr3_nt: TGTGCCAGCTCACCCGCACAGGAGAGCTCCTACGAGCAGTACTTC; cdr3_aa: CASSPAQESSYEQYF
d_call: TRBD1; v_call: TRBV19; j_call: TRBJ1-5; clone_size: NA; cdr3_nt: TGTGCCAGTAGTATAGCATGGACAGGGGGCAATCAGCCCCAGCATTTT; cdr3_aa: CASSIAWTGGNQPQHF
d_call: NA; v_call: TRBV5-4; j_call: TRBJ1-1; clone_size: NA; cdr3_nt: TGTGCCAGCAGCAAACAGCAAACGGCGAACACTGAAGCTTTCTTT; cdr3_aa: CASSKQQTANTEAFF
d_call: TRBD1; v_call: TRBV18; j_call: TRBJ1-2; clone_size: NA; cdr3_nt: TGTGCCAGCTCACCACCGGCAGGGGGGACCTATGGCTACACCTTC; cdr3_aa: CASSPPAGGTYGYTF
d_call: NA; v_call: TRBV6-5; j_call: TRBJ2-1; clone_size: NA; cdr3_nt: TGTGCCAGCAGTTACGCTAGGGGGGGAATTTACAATGAGCAGTTCTTC; cdr3_aa: CASSYARGGIYNEQFF
d_call: NA; v_call: TRBV5-4; j_call: TRBJ2-7; clone_size: once; cdr3_nt: TGTGCCAGCAGCCCAACCGGAGGGGCCTACGAGCAGTACTTC; cdr3_aa: CASSPTGGAYEQYF
d_call: NA; v_call: TRBV18; j_call: TRBJ1-5; clone_size: NA; cdr3_nt: TGTGCCAGCTCACTTTCCACGGGAAATAGCAATCAGCCCCAGCATTTT; cdr3_aa: CASSLSTGNSNQPQHF
d_call: NA; v_call: TRBV2; j_call: TRBJ1-1; clone_size: few; cdr3_nt: TGTGCCAGCGTGGGGTTCGGGGGCACTGAAGCTTTCTTT; cdr3_aa: CASVGFGGTEAFF
d_call: TRBD2; v_call: TRBV4-1; j_call: TRBJ2-7; clone_size: once; cdr3_nt: TGCGCCAGCAGCCAAGAGGGCGGGGGAACAACCGAGCAGTACTTC; cdr3_aa: CASSQEGGGTTEQYF
d_call: TRBD1; v_call: TRBV19; j_call: TRBJ2-1; clone_size: NA; cdr3_nt: TGTGCCAGTAGTACTACAGGGGGCACTTACAATGAGCAGTTCTTC; cdr3_aa: CASSTTGGTYNEQFF
d_call: NA; v_call: TRBV2; j_call: TRBJ1-5; clone_size: NA; cdr3_nt: TGTGCCAGCAGTAACGATCCGGGAACCCAGCATTTT; cdr3_aa: CASSNDPGTQHF
d_call: TRBD2; v_call: TRBV5-1; j_call: TRBJ2-7; clone_size: few; cdr3_nt: TGCGCCAGCAGCCGTAGCTCCGGGACTAGGGTTTTGGTGCAGTACTTC; cdr3_aa: CASSRSSGTRVLVQYF
d_call: TRBD1; v_call: TRBV9; j_call: TRBJ1-4; clone_size: NA; cdr3_nt: TGTGCCAGCAGCGTAGATACAGGGGCCACTAATGAAAAACTGTTTTTT; cdr3_aa: CASSVDTGATNEKLFF
d_call: NA; v_call: TRBV4-2; j_call: TRBJ2-3; clone_size: NA; cdr3_nt: TGTGCCAGCAGCCAGCGGGGACTTTCAAACACAGATACGCAGTATTTT; cdr3_aa: CASSQRGLSNTDTQYF